The present entry profiles one T cell receptor beta chain with its context. Its matching antigen is unknown. These donors counted as nominally healthy when sampled, but unrecorded immune exposures were likely. The entry originates in a study of cytomegalovirus exposure and HLA in healthy donors. Study at large: There were under 130 million unique TCR beta sequences, drawn from about 179 million T cells, in an earlier analysis.

Study results and caveats: The likely origin of a cluster of highly shared sequence variants was a sequencing artifact. An ancestry cluster, one associated with Asian ancestry, reportedly showed fewer N-insertions than the approximately 670-donor mean in a later analysis.

60 Vbeta and 13 Jbeta primers were used in PCR. Data came from immunoSEQ multiplex PCR; TCRdb stores just in-frame clones and leaves some out. This sample has roughly 180,000 clones, with roughly 82% found just once. The specimen sequenced was PBMCs. This TCR was sampled from a girl under 10 years old in good health and CMV-seropositive.

The CDR3 loop reads CAINPGQQRESEAFF. The CDR3 bases are TGTGCCATCAACCCGGGACAGCAAAGAGAATCCGAAGCTTTCTTT. The chain links TRBV10-3 to TRBJ1-1; 7 nucleotides line up with TRBD1. Trimming removed 7 bases from V and 8 bases from J; junction bases left unmatched: 16. This CDR3 is built from 15 residues. Germline V gives CDR1 ENHRY, CDR2 SYGVKD.